The entry below gives a single T cell receptor (beta chain) sequence along with its context. Its antigen remains unknown. At one of its ends the junction is not consistent with the germline gene, which may arise from a read error. This specimen belongs to a study of post-analysis software for immune sequencing data. Study background: Courses of disease covered relapsing-remitting, secondary progressive and progressive-relapsing multiple sclerosis. Notes on the study in general: Comparison with controls showed significantly lower normalized Chao1 diversity in multiple sclerosis patients. Co-batched samples clustered tightly together by F measure.

Unique-molecular-identifier-tagged TCR beta cDNA libraries were used. cDNA molecules numbering roughly 500,000 came from about 1 to 10 million T cells. From the PCR reads, TCRdb called clonotypes with MiXCR, one entry per CDR3 protein. The data hold about 540,000 distinct CDR3 sequences, with roughly 34% observed a single time. Specimen: blood. The TCR sequence derives from a girl between 2 and 17 years old with multiple sclerosis.

CDR3 nucleotide sequence: TGCAGCGTTGAGGAAAACGTCCTTACCGGGGGGGGCCGGAGCACGGATACGCAGTATTTT. It specifies CSVEENVLTGGGRSTDTQYF. The chain joins TRBV29-1 to TRBJ2-3; 8 bases are a match to TRBD2. CDR3 length equals 20 residues. Germline V lookup: CDR1 SQVTM, CDR2 ANQGSEA.